The rows below give T cell receptor beta chains drawn from one sample of a study of blood T cells in healthy people across ages. A single record per CDR3 protein comes from TCRdb applying MiXCR to the 5' RACE reads. Among about 690,000 distinct CDR3 sequences, around 38% were seen once, and the ten largest hold about 32%. The sample consisted of blood. The receptors were sampled from a man at least 80 years old in good health. Each CDR3 is given with its conserved first and last residue.

TRBV5-1,TRBJ2-2,CASSSNPGSANTGELFF
TRBV29-1,TRBJ1-1,CSVEDGGGSSEAFF
TRBV24-1,TRBJ2-5,CATSDSAQGLTGTQYF
TRBV7-9,TRBJ2-1,CASSYTGRGTGVNNEQFF
TRBV29-1,TRBJ2-1,CSVEGGGLAGVNEQFF
TRBV5-5,TRBJ2-4,CASSLAVIASGRAGNIQYF
TRBV20-1,TRBJ1-5,CSARDPGGRAHQPQHF
TRBV9,TRBJ2-7,CASSVATGGLYEQYF
TRBV10-2,TRBJ1-1,CASGFGEGEAFF
TRBV7-2,TRBJ2-7,CASSLVAVYEQYF
TRBV29-1,TRBJ2-7,CSVGHGPEQYF
TRBV5-4,TRBJ2-7,CASSQPRGQASYEQYF
TRBV6-2/TRBV6-3,TRBJ2-5,CASTYPIAGVNEQYF
TRBV20-1,TRBJ2-7,CSARPGQGIRYEQYF
TRBV6-2/TRBV6-3,-,CASSPWRTSGIGETQFF
TRBV6-1,TRBJ2-5,CASSEWAEQETQYF
TRBV5-6,TRBJ2-1,CASSTGLAVYNEQFF
TRBV6-1,TRBJ2-5,CASTPGTSGGVNQETQYF
TRBV20-1,TRBJ1-2,CSASPHGMGYGYTF
TRBV12-3/TRBV12-4,TRBJ2-1,CASSPSGLAGVNEQFF
TRBV10-3,TRBJ2-3,CATKGPSGSLTQYF
TRBV11-2,-,CASSLSGSRETQYF
TRBV7-9,-,CASSSWTSGRTFETQYF
TRBV3-1,TRBJ2-1,CASSQIRLAGVYNEQFF
TRBV9,TRBJ2-5,CASSSTSGWKETQYF